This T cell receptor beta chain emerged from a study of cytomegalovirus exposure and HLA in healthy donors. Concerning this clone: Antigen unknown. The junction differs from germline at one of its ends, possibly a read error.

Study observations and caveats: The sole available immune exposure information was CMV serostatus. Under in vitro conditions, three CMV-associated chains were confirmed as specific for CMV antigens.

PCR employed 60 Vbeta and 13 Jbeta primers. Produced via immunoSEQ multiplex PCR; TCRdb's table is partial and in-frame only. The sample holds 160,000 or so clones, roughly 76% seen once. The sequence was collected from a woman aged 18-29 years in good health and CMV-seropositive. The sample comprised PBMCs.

The CDR3 loop is CASSLGSGGAYNEQFF. The CDR3 DNA follows: TGTGCCAGCAGCTTGGGTAGCGGGGGGGCCTATAATGAGCAGTTCTTC. The V gene is TRBV5-6, the J gene TRBJ2-1; 11 bases agree with TRBD2. The CDR3 is made up of 16 amino acids. The germline CDR1 and CDR2 sequences are SGHDT and YYEEEE.